This T cell receptor beta chain appears in the sequencing data of a study of T-cell reconstitution after alpha-beta-depleted transplantation in children. Study conclusions and caveats: Reported findings indicate that, about two months after transplant, alpha-beta T cells came from several hundred expanded clones, which were derived from non-depleted graft cells. Certain patients had high TCRbeta diversity at day 60, and it came from recipient T cells and thymic progenitors that survived. T-cell counts and diversity at one year following transplant were attributed mainly to newly produced T cells.

The J segment lost 5 bases and the V segment lost 3 bases, leaving 9 bases of the junction unmatched. Germline V gives CDR1 MGHDK, CDR2 SYGVNS. The CDR3 loop spans 16 amino acids. About this clonotype itself: What it binds is not known.

Unique molecular identifiers were built into the TCRbeta library. TCRdb used MiXCR to reprocess the PCR reads, holding one entry per CDR3 protein. The table shows 550,000 to 800,000 distinct CDR3 sequences, with 13% occurring only once. This TCR was recovered from a girl aged 2-10 years with congenital amegakaryocytic thrombocytopenia, due to receive a stem cell transplant. The chain joins TRBV25-1 to TRBJ2-7, with 11 bases identical to TRBD1. Sample: PBMCs, taken before TCRalphabeta/CD19-depleted stem cell transplant. Here the CDR3 DNA reads TGTGCCAGCAGTGACCGGGACAGGGGGTCCTTGGACGAGCAGTACTTC. This gives the protein CASSDRDRGSLDEQYF.